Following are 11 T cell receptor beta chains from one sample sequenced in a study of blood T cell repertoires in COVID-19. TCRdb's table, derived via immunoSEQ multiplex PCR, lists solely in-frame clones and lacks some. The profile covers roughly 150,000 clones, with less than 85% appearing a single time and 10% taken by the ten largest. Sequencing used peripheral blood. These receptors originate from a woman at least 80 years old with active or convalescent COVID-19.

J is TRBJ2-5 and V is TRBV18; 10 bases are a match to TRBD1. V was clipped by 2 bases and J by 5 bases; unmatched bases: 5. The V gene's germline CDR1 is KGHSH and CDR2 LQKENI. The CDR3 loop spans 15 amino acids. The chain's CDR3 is CASSPRQGAQETQYF. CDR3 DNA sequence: TGTGCCAGCTCACCAAGACAGGGGGCACAGGAGACCCAGTACTTC.

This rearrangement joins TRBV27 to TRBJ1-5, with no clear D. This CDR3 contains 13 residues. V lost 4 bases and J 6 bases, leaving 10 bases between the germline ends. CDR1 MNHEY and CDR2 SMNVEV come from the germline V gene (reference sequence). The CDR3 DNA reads TGTGCCAGCAGTTCCTCGACGGGTCAGCCCCAGCATTTT. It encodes CASSSSTGQPQHF.

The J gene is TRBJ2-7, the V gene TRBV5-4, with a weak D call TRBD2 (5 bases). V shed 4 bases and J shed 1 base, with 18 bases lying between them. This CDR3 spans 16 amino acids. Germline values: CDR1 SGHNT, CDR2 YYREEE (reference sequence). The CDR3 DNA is TGTGCCAGCAGCAACATCAATAGCGTATTATCCTACGAGCAGTACTTC. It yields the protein CASSNINSVLSYEQYF. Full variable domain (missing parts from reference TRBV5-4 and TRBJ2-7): ETGVTQSPTHLIKTRGQQVTLRCSSQSGHNTVSWYQQALGQGPQFIFQYYREEENGRGNFPPRFSGLQFPNYSSELNVNALELDDSALYLCASSNINSVLSYEQYFGPGTRLTVT.

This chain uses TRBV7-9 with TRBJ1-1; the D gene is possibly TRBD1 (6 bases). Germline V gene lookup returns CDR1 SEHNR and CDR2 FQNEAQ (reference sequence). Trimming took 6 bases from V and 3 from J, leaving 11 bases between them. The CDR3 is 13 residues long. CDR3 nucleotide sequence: TGTGCCAGCAGGAAAGACAGGTACACTGAAGCTTTCTTT. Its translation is CASRKDRYTEAFF.

CDR3 region: CASSLDGGGTEAFF. The CDR3, as DNA: TGCGCCAGCAGCTTGGACGGAGGTGGCACTGAAGCTTTCTTT. This rearrangement joins TRBV5-1 to TRBJ1-1, with D hard to call. Trimming shortened V by 0 bases and J by 4 bases, and 10 bases separated the two germline ends. The CDR3 has 14 amino acids. Germline CDR1 reads SGHRS; CDR2 reads YFSETQ.

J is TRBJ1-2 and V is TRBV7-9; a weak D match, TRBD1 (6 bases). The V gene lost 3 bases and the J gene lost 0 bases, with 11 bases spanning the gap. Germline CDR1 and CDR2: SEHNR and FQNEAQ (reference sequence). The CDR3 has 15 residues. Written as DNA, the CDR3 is TGTGCCAGCAGCTTGACCCAGGGGACTAACTATGGCTACACCTTC. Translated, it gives CASSLTQGTNYGYTF.

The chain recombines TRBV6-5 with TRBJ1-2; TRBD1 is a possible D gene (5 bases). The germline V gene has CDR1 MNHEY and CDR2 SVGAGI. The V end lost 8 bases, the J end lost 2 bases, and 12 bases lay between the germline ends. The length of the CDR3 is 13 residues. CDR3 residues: CASWSGANYGYTF. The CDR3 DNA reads TGTGCCAGCTGGTCTGGGGCAAACTATGGCTACACCTTC.

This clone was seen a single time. The chain's CDR3 is CASSIAQGAAYEQYF. CDR3 bases: TGTGCCAGTAGTATAGCTCAGGGGGCCGCCTACGAGCAGTACTTC. The chain joins TRBV19 to TRBJ2-7, with 8 bases fitting TRBD1. V shed 1 base and J 2 bases; nucleotides not matched to a gene: 4. Germline CDR1 and CDR2: LNHDA and SQIVND (reference sequence). The CDR3 spans 15 residues.

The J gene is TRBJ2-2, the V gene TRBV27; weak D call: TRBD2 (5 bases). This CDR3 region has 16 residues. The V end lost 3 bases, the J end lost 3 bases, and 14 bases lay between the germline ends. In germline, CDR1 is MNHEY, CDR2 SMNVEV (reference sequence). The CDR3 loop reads CASSFPIGVYTGELFF. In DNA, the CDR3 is TGTGCCAGCAGTTTTCCCATCGGGGTGTACACCGGGGAGCTGTTTTTT.

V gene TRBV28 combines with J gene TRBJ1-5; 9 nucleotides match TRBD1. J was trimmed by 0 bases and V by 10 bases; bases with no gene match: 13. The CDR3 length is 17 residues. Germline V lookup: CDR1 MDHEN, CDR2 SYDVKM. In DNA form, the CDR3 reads TGTGCCACCCTCGACAGGGGGTTCATTAATAGCAATCAGCCCCAGCATTTT. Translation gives CATLDRGFINSNQPQHF.

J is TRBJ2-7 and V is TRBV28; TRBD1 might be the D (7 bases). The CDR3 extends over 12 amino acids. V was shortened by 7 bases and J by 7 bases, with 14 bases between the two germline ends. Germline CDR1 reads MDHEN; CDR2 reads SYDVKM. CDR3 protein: CASKEGAREQYF. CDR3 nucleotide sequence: TGTGCCAGCAAGGAGGGGGCAAGGGAGCAGTACTTC.